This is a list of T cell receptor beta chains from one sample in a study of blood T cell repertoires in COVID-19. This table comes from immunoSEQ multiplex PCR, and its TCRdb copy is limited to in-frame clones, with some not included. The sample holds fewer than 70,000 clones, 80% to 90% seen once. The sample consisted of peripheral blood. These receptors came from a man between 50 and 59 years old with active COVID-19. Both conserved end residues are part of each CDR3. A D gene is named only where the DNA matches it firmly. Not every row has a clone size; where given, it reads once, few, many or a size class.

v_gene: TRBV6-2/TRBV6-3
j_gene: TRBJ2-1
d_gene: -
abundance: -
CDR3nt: TGTGCCAGCAGTTCGGGACTTTTTTACAATGAGCAGTTCTTC
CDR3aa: CASSSGLFYNEQFF

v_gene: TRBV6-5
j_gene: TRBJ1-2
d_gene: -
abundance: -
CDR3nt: TGTGCCAGCAGTTTCCAGGGAACGGCTAACTATGGCTACACCTTC
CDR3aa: CASSFQGTANYGYTF

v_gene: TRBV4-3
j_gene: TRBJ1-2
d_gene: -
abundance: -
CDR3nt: TGCGCCAGCAGCCCCGGGACTAACTATGGCTACACCTTC
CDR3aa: CASSPGTNYGYTF

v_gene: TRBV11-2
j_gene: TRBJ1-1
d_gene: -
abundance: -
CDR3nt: TGTGCCAGCAGCCCCCTCCCCCGGTTGAACACTGAAGCTTTCTTT
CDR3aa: CASSPLPRLNTEAFF

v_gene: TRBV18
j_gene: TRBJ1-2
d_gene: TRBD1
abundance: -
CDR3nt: TGTGCCAGCTCACCGAGGGGTTGGGCAGGGGGCGCAAGGAACTATGGCTACACCTTC
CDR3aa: CASSPRGWAGGARNYGYTF

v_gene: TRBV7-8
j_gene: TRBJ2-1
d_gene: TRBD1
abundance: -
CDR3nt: TGTGCCAGCAGCCCGACAGACAGGGGGAAACAGTTCTTC
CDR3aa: CASSPTDRGKQFF

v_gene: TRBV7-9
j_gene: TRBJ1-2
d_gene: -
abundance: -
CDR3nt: TGTGCCAGCAGCCCAATTCGGGTCAACTATGGCTACACCTTC
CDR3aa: CASSPIRVNYGYTF

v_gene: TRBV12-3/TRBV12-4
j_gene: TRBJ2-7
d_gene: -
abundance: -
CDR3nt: TGTGCCAGCAGCCCGGGACACCTCAACGAGCAGTACTTC
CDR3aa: CASSPGHLNEQYF

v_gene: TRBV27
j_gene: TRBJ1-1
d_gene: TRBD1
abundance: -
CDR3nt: TGTGCCAGCCTATCCCGGGACAGGGGGAGGACTGAAGCTTTCTTT
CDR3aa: CASLSRDRGRTEAFF

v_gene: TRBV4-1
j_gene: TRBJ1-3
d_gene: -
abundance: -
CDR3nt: TGCGCCAGCAGCCAGGCCGGGACTATCCCTGACACCATATATTTT
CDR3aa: CASSQAGTIPDTIYF

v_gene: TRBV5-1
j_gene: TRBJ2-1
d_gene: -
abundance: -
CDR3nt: TGCGCCAGCAGCTTGGCCGGGGTCAATGAGCAGTTCTTC
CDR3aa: CASSLAGVNEQFF

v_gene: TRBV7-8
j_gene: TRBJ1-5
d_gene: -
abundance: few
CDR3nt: TGTGCCAGCAGCGCAGGGCGGAGCAATCAGCCCCAGCATTTT
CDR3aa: CASSAGRSNQPQHF

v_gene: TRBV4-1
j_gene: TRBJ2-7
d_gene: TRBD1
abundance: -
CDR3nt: TGCGCCAGCAGCCAAGGTGGACAGGGGGTCGAGCAGTACTTC
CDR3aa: CASSQGGQGVEQYF

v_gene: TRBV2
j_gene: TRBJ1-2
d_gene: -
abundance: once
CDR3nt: TGTGCCAGCAGTGATAAATTTTCGGCAGGGGATTATGGCTACACCTTC
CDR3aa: CASSDKFSAGDYGYTF

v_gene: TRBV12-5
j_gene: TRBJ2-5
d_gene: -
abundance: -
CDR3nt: TGTGCTAGTGGTTTGGGGGGGCGAGCCGGGGAGACCCAGTACTTC
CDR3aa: CASGLGGRAGETQYF

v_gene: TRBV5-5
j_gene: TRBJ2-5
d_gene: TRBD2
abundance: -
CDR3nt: TGTGCCAGCAGCTTGACGGGGGGGCGGGAAGAGACCCAGTACTTC
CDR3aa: CASSLTGGREETQYF

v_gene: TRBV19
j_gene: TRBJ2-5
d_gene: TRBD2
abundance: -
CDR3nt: TGTGCCAGTAGTAGGGCGGCCGGGGGGGAGACCCAGTACTTC
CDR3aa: CASSRAAGGETQYF

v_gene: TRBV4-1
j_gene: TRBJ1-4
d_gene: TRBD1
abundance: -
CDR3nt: TGCGCCAGCAGCCTACTCGACAGGGGGGGAAATGAAAAACTGTTTTTT
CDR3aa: CASSLLDRGGNEKLFF

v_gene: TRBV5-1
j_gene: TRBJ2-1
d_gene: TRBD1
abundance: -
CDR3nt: TGCGCCAGCAGCTTGAGGGGCCCGGACAGGGGGCTTAATGAGCAGTTCTTC
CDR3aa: CASSLRGPDRGLNEQFF

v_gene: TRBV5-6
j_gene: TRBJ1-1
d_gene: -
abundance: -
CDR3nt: TGTGCCAGCAGAAGAACCTCAGGCAGGGGGAACACTGAAGCTTTCTTT
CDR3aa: CASRRTSGRGNTEAFF

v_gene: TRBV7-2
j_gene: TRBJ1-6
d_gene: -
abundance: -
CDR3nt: TGTGCCAGCAGCTTACGGGATTCACCCCTCCACTTT
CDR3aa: CASSLRDSPLHF

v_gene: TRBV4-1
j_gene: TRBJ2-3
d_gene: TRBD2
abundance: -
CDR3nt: TGCGCCAGCAGCCAAGAGGCGGGGGGCCTACGAGATACGCAGTATTTT
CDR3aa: CASSQEAGGLRDTQYF

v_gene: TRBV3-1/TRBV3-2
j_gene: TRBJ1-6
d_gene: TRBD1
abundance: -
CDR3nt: TGTGCCAGCAGCCAAGGCGGGACAGCGATTTTTAATTCACCCCTCCACTTT
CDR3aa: CASSQGGTAIFNSPLHF

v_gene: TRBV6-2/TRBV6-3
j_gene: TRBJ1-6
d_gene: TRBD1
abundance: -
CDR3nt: TGTGCCAGCAGTCAACGGGACAGGGGTTCCTATAATTCACCCCTCCACTTT
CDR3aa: CASSQRDRGSYNSPLHF

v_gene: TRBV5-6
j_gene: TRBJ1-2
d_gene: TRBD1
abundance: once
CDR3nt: TGTGCCAGCAGCTTGGGGCAGGGGGGCTACTATGGCTACACCTTC
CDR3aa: CASSLGQGGYYGYTF

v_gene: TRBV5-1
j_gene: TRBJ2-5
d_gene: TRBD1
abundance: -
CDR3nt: TGCGCCAGCAACCGGGACAGAACTTTCCAAGAGACCCAGTACTTC
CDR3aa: CASNRDRTFQETQYF

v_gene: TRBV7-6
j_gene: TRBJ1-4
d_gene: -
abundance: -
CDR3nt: TGTGCCAGCAGCTCGGGACAAGGCTCCAATGAAAAACTGTTTTTT
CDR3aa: CASSSGQGSNEKLFF

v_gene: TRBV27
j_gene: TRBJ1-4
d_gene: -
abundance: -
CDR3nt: TGTGCCAGCAGGCGACAGCCAACTAATGAAAAACTGTTTTTT
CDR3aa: CASRRQPTNEKLFF

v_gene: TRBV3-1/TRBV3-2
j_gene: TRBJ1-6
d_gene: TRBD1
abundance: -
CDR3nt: TGTGCCAGCAGCCTTACCCCGGGACAGAATTCACCCCTCCACTTT
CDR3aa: CASSLTPGQNSPLHF

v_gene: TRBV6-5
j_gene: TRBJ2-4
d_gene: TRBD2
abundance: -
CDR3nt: TGTGCCAGCGGTACCAGGGAGGGCAAAAACATTCAGTACTTC
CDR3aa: CASGTREGKNIQYF

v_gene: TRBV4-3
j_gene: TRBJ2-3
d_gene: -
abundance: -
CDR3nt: TGCGCCAGCAGCCAAGAAGGAGGATGGGGAGAATCGCAGTATTTT
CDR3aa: CASSQEGGWGESQYF